The rows below give T cell receptor beta chains drawn from one sample of a study of cytomegalovirus exposure and HLA in healthy donors. The assay was immunoSEQ multiplex PCR, and TCRdb's table has in-frame clones only and misses some. The data show some 120,000 clones, with about 78% seen just once and around 1.2% held by the top ten. Sequencing used PBMCs. The source of these receptors is a man aged 50 to 60 in good health and CMV-seronegative. Both conserved end residues are part of each CDR3. The order of the fields is D gene, J gene, V gene, clone size, CDR3 protein, CDR3 DNA. A D gene is named only where the DNA matches it firmly. For some rows the clone size is stated as once, few or many, or as a class when expanded; others skip it.

D: .; J: TRBJ2-2; V: TRBV27; size: once; CDR3: CASSSGKVAGELFF; DNA: TGTGCCAGCAGTTCAGGGAAGGTGGCCGGGGAGCTGTTTTTT
D: .; J: TRBJ2-3; V: TRBV21-1; size: once; CDR3: CASIPTASPTDTQYF; DNA: TGTGCCAGCATCCCGACAGCTTCCCCGACAGATACGCAGTATTTT
D: .; J: TRBJ1-4; V: TRBV4-1; size: .; CDR3: CASSQDPGGGPGDEKLFF; DNA: TGCGCCAGCAGCCAAGACCCGGGCGGGGGGCCGGGGGATGAAAAACTGTTTTTT
D: .; J: TRBJ2-1; V: TRBV7-9; size: .; CDR3: CASSPGGSYNEQFF; DNA: TGTGCCAGCAGCCCAGGGGGGTCCTACAATGAGCAGTTCTTC
D: TRBD1; J: TRBJ1-2; V: TRBV6-5; size: once; CDR3: CASTRTGDGYTF; DNA: TGTGCCAGCACCCGTACAGGGGACGGCTACACCTTC
D: TRBD2; J: TRBJ2-7; V: TRBV19; size: .; CDR3: CANSGLESYEQYF; DNA: TGTGCCAATAGCGGACTAGAATCCTACGAGCAGTACTTC
D: .; J: TRBJ2-6; V: TRBV6-6; size: .; CDR3: CASRDSGSGANVLTF; DNA: TGTGCCAGCAGGGACTCCGGCTCTGGGGCCAACGTCCTGACTTTC
D: .; J: TRBJ1-1; V: TRBV5-1; size: once; CDR3: CASSLEQPVTEAFF; DNA: TGCGCCAGCAGCTTGGAGCAACCCGTAACTGAAGCTTTCTTT
D: .; J: TRBJ1-4; V: TRBV19; size: .; CDR3: CASSRSDVEKLFF; DNA: TGTGCCAGTAGTCGATCAGATGTAGAAAAACTGTTTTTT
D: TRBD2; J: TRBJ2-5; V: TRBV4-1; size: .; CDR3: CASSQPSGITETQYF; DNA: TGCGCCAGCAGCCAACCTAGCGGGATCACAGAGACCCAGTACTTC
D: .; J: TRBJ2-7; V: TRBV30; size: .; CDR3: CAWSPAYEQYF; DNA: TGTGCCTGGAGTCCGGCCTACGAGCAGTACTTC
D: TRBD2; J: TRBJ2-1; V: TRBV28; size: .; CDR3: CASSSSGSSYNEQFF; DNA: TGTGCCAGCAGTTCGAGCGGGAGCTCCTACAATGAGCAGTTCTTC
D: TRBD1; J: TRBJ1-4; V: TRBV30; size: .; CDR3: CAWRVGQDHEKLFF; DNA: TGTGCCTGGAGAGTTGGACAGGACCATGAAAAACTGTTTTTT
D: TRBD1; J: TRBJ2-2; V: TRBV19; size: once; CDR3: CATRGGRKQGASNTGELFF; DNA: TGTGCCACCCGAGGGGGGAGAAAACAGGGGGCCTCGAACACCGGGGAGCTGTTTTTT
D: .; J: TRBJ2-3; V: TRBV9; size: .; CDR3: CASSPGGPSTDTQYF; DNA: TGTGCCAGCAGCCCCGGAGGTCCTAGCACAGATACGCAGTATTTT
D: .; J: TRBJ2-7; V: TRBV19; size: .; CDR3: CASSRKQGSYEQYF; DNA: TGTGCCAGTAGTAGAAAACAGGGTTCCTACGAGCAGTACTTC
D: .; J: TRBJ2-7; V: TRBV2; size: .; CDR3: CATSSEYEQYF; DNA: TGTGCCACTAGCAGCGAATACGAGCAGTACTTC
D: .; J: TRBJ2-5; V: TRBV10-1; size: .; CDR3: CASPPPEGVWGTQYF; DNA: TGCGCCAGTCCCCCCCCCGAGGGAGTGTGGGGGACCCAGTACTTC
D: .; J: TRBJ2-7; V: TRBV6-5; size: .; CDR3: CASSRGYEQYF; DNA: TGTGCCAGCAGCAGGGGCTACGAGCAGTACTTC
D: .; J: TRBJ1-5; V: TRBV6-1; size: .; CDR3: CASSESQSNQPQHF; DNA: TGTGCCAGCAGTGAATCACAGAGCAATCAGCCCCAGCATTTT
D: TRBD1; J: TRBJ2-6; V: TRBV18; size: .; CDR3: CASSPSDRVAGANVLTF; DNA: TGTGCCAGCTCACCATCGGACAGGGTGGCTGGGGCCAACGTCCTGACTTTC
D: .; J: TRBJ1-5; V: TRBV6-6; size: .; CDR3: CASSSGGGNQPQHF; DNA: TGTGCCAGCAGTAGCGGGGGGGGGAATCAGCCCCAGCATTTT
D: .; J: TRBJ2-7; V: TRBV2; size: .; CDR3: CASNEPSYEQYF; DNA: TGTGCCAGCAACGAGCCGAGCTACGAGCAGTACTTC
D: .; J: TRBJ1-5; V: TRBV27; size: .; CDR3: CASSAPGDSNQPQHF; DNA: TGTGCCAGCAGTGCACCAGGGGATAGCAATCAGCCCCAGCATTTT
D: .; J: TRBJ2-5; V: TRBV29-1; size: .; CDR3: CSVGSGKETQYF; DNA: TGCAGCGTTGGTTCGGGTAAGGAGACCCAGTACTTC
D: .; J: TRBJ2-3; V: TRBV7-2; size: .; CDR3: CASSTRQGTDTQYF; DNA: TGTGCCAGCAGCACAAGACAGGGCACAGATACGCAGTATTTT